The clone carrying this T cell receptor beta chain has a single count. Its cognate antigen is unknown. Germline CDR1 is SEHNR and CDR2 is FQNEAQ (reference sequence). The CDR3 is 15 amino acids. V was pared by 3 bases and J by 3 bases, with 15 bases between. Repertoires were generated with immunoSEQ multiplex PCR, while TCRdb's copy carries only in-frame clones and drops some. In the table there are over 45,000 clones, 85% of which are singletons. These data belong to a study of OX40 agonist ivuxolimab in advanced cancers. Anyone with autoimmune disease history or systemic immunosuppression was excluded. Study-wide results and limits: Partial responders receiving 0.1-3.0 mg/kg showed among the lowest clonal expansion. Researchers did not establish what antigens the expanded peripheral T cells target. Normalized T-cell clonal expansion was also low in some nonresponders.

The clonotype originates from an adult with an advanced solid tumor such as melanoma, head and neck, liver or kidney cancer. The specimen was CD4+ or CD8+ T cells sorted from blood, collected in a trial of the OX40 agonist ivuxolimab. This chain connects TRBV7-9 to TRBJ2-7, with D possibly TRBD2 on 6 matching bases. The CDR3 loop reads CASSFAGSVGYEQYF. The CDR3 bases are TGTGCCAGCAGCTTTGCGGGGTCGGTGGGCTACGAGCAGTACTTC.